Each of the 11 T cell receptor beta chains below was sequenced from the same sample in a study of T cell responses to AZD1222 COVID-19 vaccine. The data were produced by immunoSEQ multiplex PCR, yet TCRdb's version contains in-frame clones alone and is incomplete. The data show about 94,000 clones, 88% seen once. The source material was peripheral blood, sampled on day 0 of AZD1222 vaccination. These receptors were taken from an adult in good health.

The rearrangement joins TRBV6-6 to TRBJ2-2; 10 bases map to TRBD2. V lost 5 bases, J lost 6 bases, and 6 bases stayed unmatched. Per the germline V gene, CDR1 is MNHNY and CDR2 is SVGAGI (reference sequence). This CDR3 comprises 15 residues. CDR3 DNA sequence: TGTGCCAGCAGTCTCCTAGCGGGGGATTCCGGGGAGCTGTTTTTT. Its translation is CASSLLAGDSGELFF.

The CDR3 DNA is TGTGCCAGCAGTGATCTGAGGGGACAGACTTATAATTCACCCCTCCACTTT. This codes for CASSDLRGQTYNSPLHF. The J gene is TRBJ1-6, the V gene TRBV6-1; 7 bases agree with TRBD1. Germline-derived CDR1 and CDR2 are MNHNS and SASEGT. The CDR3 sequence is 17 residues long. Trimming took 3 bases from V and 4 from J; bases not matched to a gene: 9.

The gene calls are TRBV5-1 and TRBJ2-7, with D unclear. Germline V gene lookup returns CDR1 SGHRS and CDR2 YFSETQ. V was pared by 4 bases and J by 4 bases, with 15 bases between. This CDR3 is 14 amino acids long. CDR3 DNA: TGCGCCAGCAGCAGAGACCAGGTTACATACGAGCAGTACTTC. Translated, it gives CASSRDQVTYEQYF.

The chain links TRBV3-1 (or the pseudogene TRBV3-2) to TRBJ2-7; maybe TRBD2 (5 bases). This CDR3 is 12 amino acids long. Germline V gene lookup returns CDR1 LGHDT and CDR2 YNNKEL (reference sequence). V lost 2 bases to trimming and J lost 5 bases, with 7 bases between them. CDR3 coding DNA: TGTGCCAGCAGCCAAATCGGGGACGAGCAGTACTTC. Its translation: CASSQIGDEQYF.

In nucleotides, the CDR3 is TGCAGTGCTAGTGTAGGCAGACTCTATGGCTACACCTTC. Its protein product is CSASVGRLYGYTF. The V gene is TRBV20-1, the J gene TRBJ1-2; D gene ambiguous. CDR1 is DFQATT and CDR2 is SNEGSKA in the germline V gene (reference sequence). V was cut by 3 bases and J by 4 bases, with 12 bases left in between. The CDR3 is 13 residues long.

Here the CDR3 DNA reads TGTGCCTGGCGACCGGGACAGTCTAATGAAAAACTGTTTTTT. This encodes CAWRPGQSNEKLFF. J is TRBJ1-4 and V is TRBV30, with 7 bases identical to TRBD1. Germline V CDR1 and CDR2: GTSNPN, SVGIG (reference sequence). CDR3 length: 14 residues. V shed 5 bases and J 3 bases; nucleotides not matched to a gene: 6.

V gene TRBV15 combines with J gene TRBJ1-2; a possible D gene is TRBD1 (6 bases). The CDR3 extends over 13 amino acids. V was clipped by 7 bases and J by 5 bases, with 14 bases between them. Germline CDR1 and CDR2: LNHNV and YYDKDF (reference sequence). CDR3 sequence (DNA): TGTGCCACCACACAACAGGGTCGGTATGGCTACACCTTC. Protein product: CATTQQGRYGYTF.

The chain employs TRBV5-1 and TRBJ1-1, with 12 nucleotides matching TRBD1. Trimming took 2 bases from V and 5 from J; bases not matched to a gene: 7. CDR1 and CDR2 from the germline V gene are SGHRS and YFSETQ. The CDR3 has 16 amino acids. CDR3 amino acids: CASSFGTGGGGTEAFF. CDR3 coding DNA: TGCGCCAGCAGCTTCGGGACAGGGGGCGGAGGGACTGAAGCTTTCTTT. Based on the CDR3 plus reference TRBV5-1 and TRBJ1-1, the full variable domain is KAGVTQTPRYLIKTRGQQVTLSCSPISGHRSVSWYQQTPGQGLQFLFEYFSETQRNKGNFPGRFSGRQFSNSRSEMNVSTLELGDSALYLCASSFGTGGGGTEAFFGQGTRLTVV.

This rearrangement joins TRBV7-2 to TRBJ2-3; 13 bases map to TRBD2. This CDR3 comprises 17 residues. Germline CDR1 and CDR2: SGHTA and FQGNSA. V lost 2 bases to trimming and J lost 4 bases; unmatched junction nucleotides: 6. Written as DNA, the CDR3 is TGTGCCAGCAGCTTAACTAGCGGGGGGGCCGGGGCAGATACGCAGTATTTT. Translated, it gives CASSLTSGGAGADTQYF.

The J gene is TRBJ2-2, the V gene TRBV28; TRBD1 is a possible D gene (5 bases). Germline V lookup: CDR1 MDHEN, CDR2 SYDVKM. The CDR3 consists of 16 residues. V gave up 5 bases and J gave up 3 bases, with 16 bases separating them. The CDR3 nucleotides are TGTGCCAGCAGTCCACATCTAGGGGCGGACACCGGGGAGCTGTTTTTT. This sequence encodes CASSPHLGADTGELFF.

This clone came up once. V usage is TRBV7-2 and J usage is TRBJ2-6; D could derive from TRBD1 or TRBD2 (6 bases each). The V end lost 5 bases, the J end lost 0 bases, and 14 bases lay between the germline ends. Germline lookup yields CDR1 SGHTA and CDR2 FQGNSA. There are 17 residues in the CDR3. The CDR3 sequence: CASSRRGQLSGANVLTF. CDR3 bases: TGTGCCAGCAGCAGGAGGGGACAACTCTCTGGGGCCAACGTCCTGACTTTC.